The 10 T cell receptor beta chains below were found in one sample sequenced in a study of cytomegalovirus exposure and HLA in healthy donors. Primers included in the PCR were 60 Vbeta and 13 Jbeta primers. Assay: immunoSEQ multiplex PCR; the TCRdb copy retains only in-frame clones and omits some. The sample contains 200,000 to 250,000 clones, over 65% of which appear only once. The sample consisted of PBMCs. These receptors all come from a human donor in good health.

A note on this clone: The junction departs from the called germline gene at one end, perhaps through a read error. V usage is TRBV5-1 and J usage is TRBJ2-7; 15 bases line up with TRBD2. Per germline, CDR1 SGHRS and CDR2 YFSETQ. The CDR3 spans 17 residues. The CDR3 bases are TGCGCCAGCAGGTTGGGACTAGCGGGAGGCAAAACCTACGAGCAGTACTTC. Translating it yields CASRLGLAGGKTYEQYF.

In nucleotides, the CDR3 is TGTGCCTGGGAGCAGGGGGCGGCTAGCGGATACTCCTACAATGAGCAGTTCTTC. Translated, it gives CAWEQGAASGYSYNEQFF. V is TRBV30 and J is TRBJ2-1, with D perhaps matching TRBD1 (8 bases). V dropped 5 bases and J dropped 0 bases, with 23 bases sitting between them. CDR3 length equals 18 residues. CDR1 is GTSNPN and CDR2 is SVGIG in the germline V gene (reference sequence).

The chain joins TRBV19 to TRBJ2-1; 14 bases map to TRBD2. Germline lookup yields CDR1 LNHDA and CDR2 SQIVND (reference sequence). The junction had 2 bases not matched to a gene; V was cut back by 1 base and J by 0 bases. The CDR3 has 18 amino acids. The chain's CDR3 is CASSIGGTSGSSYNEQFF. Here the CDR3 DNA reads TGTGCCAGTAGTATAGGGGGGACTAGCGGGAGCTCCTACAATGAGCAGTTCTTC.

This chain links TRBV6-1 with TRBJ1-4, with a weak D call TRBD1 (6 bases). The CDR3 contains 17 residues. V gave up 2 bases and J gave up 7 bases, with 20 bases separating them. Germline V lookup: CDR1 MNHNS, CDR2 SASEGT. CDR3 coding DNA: TGTGCCAGCAGTGAAAGGGGGAGCACAGGGTTGGGTGAAAAACTGTTTTTT. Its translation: CASSERGSTGLGEKLFF.

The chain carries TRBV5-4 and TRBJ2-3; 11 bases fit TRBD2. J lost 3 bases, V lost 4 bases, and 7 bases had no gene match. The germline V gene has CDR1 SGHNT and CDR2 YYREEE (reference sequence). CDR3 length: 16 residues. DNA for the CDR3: TGTGCCAGCAGCCCGGGACTAGCGGAAGGAACAGATACGCAGTATTTT. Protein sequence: CASSPGLAEGTDTQYF.

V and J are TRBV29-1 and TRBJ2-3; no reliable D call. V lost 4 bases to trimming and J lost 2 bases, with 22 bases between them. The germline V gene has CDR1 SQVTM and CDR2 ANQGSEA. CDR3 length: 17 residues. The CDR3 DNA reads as TGCAGCGTTGTTCCCCTGGCCGTTAAAACAACCACAGATACGCAGTATTTT. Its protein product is CSVVPLAVKTTTDTQYF.

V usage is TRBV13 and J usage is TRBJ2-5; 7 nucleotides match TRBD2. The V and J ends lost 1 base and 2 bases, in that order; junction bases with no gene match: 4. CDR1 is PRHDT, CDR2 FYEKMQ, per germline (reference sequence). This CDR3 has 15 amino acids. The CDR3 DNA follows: TGTGCCAGCAGCTTAGAGGGCGGGAGACAAGAGACCCAGTACTTC. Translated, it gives CASSLEGGRQETQYF.

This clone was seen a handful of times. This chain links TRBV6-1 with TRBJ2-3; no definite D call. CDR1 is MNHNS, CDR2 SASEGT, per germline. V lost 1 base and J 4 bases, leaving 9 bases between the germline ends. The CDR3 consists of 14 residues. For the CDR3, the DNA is TGTGCCAGCAGTGAAGGTCATAGCCCAGATACGCAGTATTTT. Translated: CASSEGHSPDTQYF.

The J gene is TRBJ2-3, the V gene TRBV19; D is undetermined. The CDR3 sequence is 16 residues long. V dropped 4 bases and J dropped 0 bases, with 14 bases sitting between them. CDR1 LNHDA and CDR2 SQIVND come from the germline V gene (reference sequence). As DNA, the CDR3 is TGTGCCAGTAGTAGGTTTCTCCTAACTAGCACAGATACGCAGTATTTT. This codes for CASSRFLLTSTDTQYF.

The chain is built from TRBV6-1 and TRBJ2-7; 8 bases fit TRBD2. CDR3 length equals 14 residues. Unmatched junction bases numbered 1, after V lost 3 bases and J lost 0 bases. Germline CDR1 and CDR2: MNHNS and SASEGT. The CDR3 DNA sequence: TGTGCCAGCAGTGAGGGGACTAGCTCCTACGAGCAGTACTTC. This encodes CASSEGTSSYEQYF.